The clone carrying this T cell receptor (beta chain) was seen only once. The germline gives CDR1 SGDLS, CDR2 YYNGEE. The CDR3 length is 12 residues. Trimming removed 0 bases from V and 8 bases from J, with 6 bases in between. Individual cDNA molecules received unique molecular identifiers. TCRdb fed the 5' RACE reads into MiXCR, producing one record per CDR3 protein. The data contain approximately 69,000 distinct CDR3 sequences, approximately 10% of them singletons. The data belong to a study of early T cells in non-severe SARS-CoV-2 infection. Sequenced here: whole blood, sampled at baseline. The sequence came from an adult who was a healthcare worker with PCR-confirmed SARS-CoV-2 infection or an uninfected control (not recorded which). The genes are TRBV9 and TRBJ1-3, with D hard to call. CDR3 DNA: TGTGCCAGCAGCGTAGGGGCGGACACCATATATTTT. Translating it yields CASSVGADTIYF.